This entry describes one T cell receptor (beta chain). As yet, its antigen is unknown. Germline CDR1 reads SGHTS; CDR2 reads YDEGEE. The CDR3 contains 17 residues. V lost 0 bases and J lost 3, with 18 bases in between. In TCRdb, the 5' RACE reads were re-called with MiXCR into one record per CDR3 protein. The repertoire holds 350,000 to 450,000 distinct CDR3 sequences, with around 28% as singletons. The record originates from a study of T-cell memory formation after mild COVID-19. Study in general: Most TCR clusters belonged to a single donor.

Study results and caveats: Mostly located in CM and EM were contracting CD4+ clones, with contracting CD8+ clones located in EMRA. From day 15 to 85, contracting clones were balanced between CD4 and CD8, whereas later expanders leaned toward CD4+.

The sequence derives from an adult woman who had mild COVID-19 (a few samples of this study predate the infection). Cell type and time point are not known. The specimen sequenced was PBMCs or a T cell subset sorted from them (not recorded which). The rearrangement joins TRBV5-8 to TRBJ1-1; the D is unclear. The CDR3 region has the DNA TGTGCCAGCAGCTTGGTAACCTTGGCGGGTGAGCACACTGAAGCTTTCTTT. It codes for CASSLVTLAGEHTEAFF.